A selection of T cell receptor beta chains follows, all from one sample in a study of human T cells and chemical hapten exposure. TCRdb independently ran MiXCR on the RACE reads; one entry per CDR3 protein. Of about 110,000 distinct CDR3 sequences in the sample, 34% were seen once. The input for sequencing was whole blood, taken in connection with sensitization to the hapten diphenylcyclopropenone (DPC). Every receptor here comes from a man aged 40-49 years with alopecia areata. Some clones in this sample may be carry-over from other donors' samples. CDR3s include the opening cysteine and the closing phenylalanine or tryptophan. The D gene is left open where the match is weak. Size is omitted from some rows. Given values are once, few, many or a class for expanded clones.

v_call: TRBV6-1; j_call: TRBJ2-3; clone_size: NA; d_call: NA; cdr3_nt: TGTGCCAGCAGTGAATGGGGGCTATCAAGGGTAGATACGCAGTATTTT; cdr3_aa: CASSEWGLSRVDTQYF
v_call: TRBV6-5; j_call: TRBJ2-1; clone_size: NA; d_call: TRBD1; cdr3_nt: TGTGCCAGCAGACCCGCGACAGGGGGCTGGAATGAGCAGTTCTTC; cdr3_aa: CASRPATGGWNEQFF
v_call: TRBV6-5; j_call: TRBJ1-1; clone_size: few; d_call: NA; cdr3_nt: TGTGCCAGCAGTAACAGTGTCAACACTGAAGCTTTCTTT; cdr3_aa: CASSNSVNTEAFF
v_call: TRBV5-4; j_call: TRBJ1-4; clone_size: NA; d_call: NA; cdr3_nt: TGTGCCAGCAGCTTGGGAGGGGCAGCCCAGGCGGGACTGTTTTTT; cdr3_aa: CASSLGGAAQAGLFF
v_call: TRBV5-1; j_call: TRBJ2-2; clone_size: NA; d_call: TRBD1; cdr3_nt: TGCGCCAGCAGCCAGGGGGCCGTGGACACCGGGGAGCTGTTTTTT; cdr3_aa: CASSQGAVDTGELFF
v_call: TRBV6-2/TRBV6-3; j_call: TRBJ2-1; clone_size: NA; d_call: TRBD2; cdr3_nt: TGTGCCAGCACCCACGTCGGGACTAGCCTGAGCTCCTACAATGAGCAGTTCTTC; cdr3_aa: CASTHVGTSLSSYNEQFF
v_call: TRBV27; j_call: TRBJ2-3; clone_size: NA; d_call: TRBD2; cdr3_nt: TGTGCCAGCAGTTTGATACGCGCTAGCGGGATCACAGATACGCAGTATTTT; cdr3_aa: CASSLIRASGITDTQYF
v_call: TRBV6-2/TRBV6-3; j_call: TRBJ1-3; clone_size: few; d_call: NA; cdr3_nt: TGTGCCAGCAGCTCGCAGCCGAGGGCGTCTAGGACCATATATTTT; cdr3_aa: CASSSQPRASRTIYF
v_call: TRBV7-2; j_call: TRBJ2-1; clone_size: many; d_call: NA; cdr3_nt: TGTGCCAGCAGCTTAGCGCTCGGGGAGCAGTTCTTC; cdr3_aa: CASSLALGEQFF
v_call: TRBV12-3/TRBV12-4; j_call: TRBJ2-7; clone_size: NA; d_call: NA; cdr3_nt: TGTGCCAGCAGTCCAGAGAGTTACGAGCAGTACTTC; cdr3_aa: CASSPESYEQYF
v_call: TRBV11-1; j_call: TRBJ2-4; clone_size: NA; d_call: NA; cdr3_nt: TGTGCCAGCAGCTTCTCCGCGTCAGTCCAAGCCAAAAACATTCAGTACTTC; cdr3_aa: CASSFSASVQAKNIQYF
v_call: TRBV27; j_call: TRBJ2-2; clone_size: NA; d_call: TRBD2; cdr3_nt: TGTGCCAGCAGTTTCCAGAGCGGGAGTGCCGGGGAGCTGTTTTTT; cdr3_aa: CASSFQSGSAGELFF
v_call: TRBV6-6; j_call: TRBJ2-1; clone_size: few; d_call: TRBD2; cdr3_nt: TGTGCCAGCACCATCGGGACTAGCGTTAACAATGAGCAGTTCTTC; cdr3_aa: CASTIGTSVNNEQFF
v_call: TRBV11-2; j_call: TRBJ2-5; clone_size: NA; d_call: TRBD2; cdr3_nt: TGTGCCAGCAGCTCACTAGCGGGAGCGCAGGAGACCCAGTACTTC; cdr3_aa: CASSSLAGAQETQYF
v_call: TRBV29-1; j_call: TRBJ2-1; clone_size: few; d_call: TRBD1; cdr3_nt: TGCAGCGTTGAAGGGGAAAAGGGACAGTACAATGAGCAGTTCTTC; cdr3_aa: CSVEGEKGQYNEQFF
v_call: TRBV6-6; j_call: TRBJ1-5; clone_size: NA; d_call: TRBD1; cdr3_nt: TGTGCCAGCAGTTCACAGGGGAGCAATCAGCCCCAGCATTTT; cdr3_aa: CASSSQGSNQPQHF